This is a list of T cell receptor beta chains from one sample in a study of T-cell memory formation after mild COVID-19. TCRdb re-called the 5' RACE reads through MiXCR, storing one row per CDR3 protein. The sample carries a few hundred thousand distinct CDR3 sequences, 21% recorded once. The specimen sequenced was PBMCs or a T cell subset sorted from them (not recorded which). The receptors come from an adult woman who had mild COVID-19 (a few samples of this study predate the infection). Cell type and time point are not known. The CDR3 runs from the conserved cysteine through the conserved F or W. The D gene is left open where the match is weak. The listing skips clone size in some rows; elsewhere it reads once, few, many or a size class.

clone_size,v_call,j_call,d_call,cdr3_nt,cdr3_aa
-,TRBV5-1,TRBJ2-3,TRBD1,TGCGCCAGCAGTCAGACAGGGATATCCACAGATACGCAGTATTTT,CASSQTGISTDTQYF
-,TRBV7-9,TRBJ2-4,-,TGTGCCAGCAGCTTAGCGGGCAGAGCCAAAAACATTCAGTACTTC,CASSLAGRAKNIQYF
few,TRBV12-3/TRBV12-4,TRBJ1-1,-,TGTGCCAGCAGTTCGATGGGCGCTGAAGCTTTCTTT,CASSSMGAEAFF
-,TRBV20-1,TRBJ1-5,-,TGCAGTGCCACTCCCTACGGTGACAATCAGCCCCAGCATTTT,CSATPYGDNQPQHF
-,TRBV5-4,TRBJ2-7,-,TGTGCCAGCAGCCCTGGGCCAAACGAGCAGTACTTC,CASSPGPNEQYF
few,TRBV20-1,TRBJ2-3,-,TGCAGTGCTAGACCTCCCGCAGGCAGGGGACACACAGATACGCAGTATTTT,CSARPPAGRGHTDTQYF
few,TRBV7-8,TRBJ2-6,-,TGTGCCAGCAGCTTAGTTCCAGTTTTCTCTGGGGCCAACGTCCTGACTTTC,CASSLVPVFSGANVLTF
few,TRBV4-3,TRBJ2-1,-,TGCGCCAGCAGCCAAGATGACTCCATCCCCCGTGAGCAGTTCTTC,CASSQDDSIPREQFF
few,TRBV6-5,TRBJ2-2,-,TGTGCCAGCAGTTGGGAATACACCGGGGAGCTGTTTTTT,CASSWEYTGELFF
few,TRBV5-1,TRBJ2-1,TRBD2,TGCGCCAGCAGCCCACGACTAGCGGGACGACCAGGGGACAGGGATGAGCAGTTCTTC,CASSPRLAGRPGDRDEQFF
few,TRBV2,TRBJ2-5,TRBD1,TGTGCCAGCGTGATCAGGGGGCGACAAGAGACCCAGTACTTC,CASVIRGRQETQYF
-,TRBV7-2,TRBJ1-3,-,TGTGCCAGCAGCCCCAGGGTCGCATCTGGAAACACCATATATTTT,CASSPRVASGNTIYF
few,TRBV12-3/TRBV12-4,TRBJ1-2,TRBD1,TGTGCCAGCAGTTTGACCGGGACAGGCCTGTTTTATGGCTACACCTTC,CASSLTGTGLFYGYTF
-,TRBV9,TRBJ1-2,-,TGTGCCAGCAGCGAACACGTGCCGGGGGAGAATGGCTACACCTTC,CASSEHVPGENGYTF
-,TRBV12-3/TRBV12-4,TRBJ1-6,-,TGTGCCAGCACCACCACAGGCGGAAGGAATTCACCCCTCCACTTT,CASTTTGGRNSPLHF
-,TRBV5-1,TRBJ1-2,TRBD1,TGCGCCAGCAGCTTGCCAGGGGGCAGGTATGGCTACACCTTC,CASSLPGGRYGYTF
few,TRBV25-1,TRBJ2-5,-,TGTGCCAGCAGTTCGGGACGGTTAGAAGAGACCCAGTACTTC,CASSSGRLEETQYF
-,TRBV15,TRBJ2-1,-,TGTGCCACCAGCAGAGAACCCCAAACTATCCGGGCACACGACAATGAGCAGTTCTTC,CATSREPQTIRAHDNEQFF
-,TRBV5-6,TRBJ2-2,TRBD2,TGTGCCAGCAGCTTAGGGAGGGCCGGGGAGCTGTTTTTT,CASSLGRAGELFF
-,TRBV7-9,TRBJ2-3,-,TGTGCCAGCAGCCAAGGGGGATCTCTCGTCCGTCGAGATACGCAGTATTTT,CASSQGGSLVRRDTQYF
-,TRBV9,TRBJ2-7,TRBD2,TGTGCCAGCAGCGGCCCGCCGGGACGGGGGGGCTACGAGCAGTACTTC,CASSGPPGRGGYEQYF